A single sample is the source of the 31 T cell receptor beta chains below, sequenced in a study of identical twins (TCRdb year 2016). The method was 5' RACE. Instrument used: Illumina HiSeq 2000. Clones were called with MiXCR by TCRdb after fastp trimmed the public reads at Q25, and only in-frame beta chains were retained. Each CDR3 protein appears once, grouped with its most common genes and DNA. The sample table lists roughly 480,000 distinct CDR3 sequences, roughly 26% of them with a count of one. Clones ranked in the top ten supply 2.9% of the sample. These data were also reused for a study on T cells expressing NK-cell markers.

The sequenced sample consisted of CD4+ T cells sorted from blood. The receptors here all came from a woman in her late teens or twenties in good health.

The chain employs TRBV20-1 and TRBJ2-3; no definite D call. Trimming cost V 6 bases and J 1 base, with 11 bases left between them. The CDR3 spans 13 residues. Per germline, CDR1 DFQATT and CDR2 SNEGSKA (reference sequence). DNA for the CDR3: TGCAGTGCGGAAGCGACGGGCACAGATACGCAGTATTTT. It codes for CSAEATGTDTQYF.

This clonotype was seen a few times. The chain couples TRBV19 to TRBJ1-1; 10 bases are a match to TRBD1. Germline V gene data show CDR1 as LNHDA and CDR2 as SQIVND (reference sequence). The V and J ends lost 5 bases and 1 base, in that order; junction bases with no gene match: 4. The CDR3 sequence is 15 residues long. This CDR3 reads CASSRTGGSNTEAFF. DNA for the CDR3: TGTGCCAGTAGTCGGACAGGGGGTTCGAACACTGAAGCTTTCTTT.

This clonotype showed up just a few times. The genes are TRBV10-2 and TRBJ1-2, with unresolved D. The CDR3 loop spans 14 amino acids. V was cut by 8 bases and J by 0 bases, with 13 bases left in between. CDR1 WSHSY and CDR2 SAAADI come from the germline V gene. CDR3 DNA: TGCGCCAGCTCGTATGACAAAGCTAACTATGGCTACACCTTC. This codes for CASSYDKANYGYTF.

In this sample, this clonotype turned up many times. The CDR3 loop reads CASSSGQYGYTF. CDR3 DNA: TGTGCCAGCAGTTCCGGACAGTATGGCTACACCTTC. V and J are TRBV12-3 or TRBV12-4 and TRBJ1-2; a possible D gene is TRBD1 (6 bases). The CDR3 consists of 12 residues. Trimming shortened V by 4 bases and J by 5 bases, and 8 bases separated the two germline ends.

The genes are TRBV20-1 and TRBJ2-7; 9 positions agree with TRBD1. With 1 base clipped from V and 5 bases from J, the junction kept 6 bases outside the gene matches. This CDR3 contains 14 residues. Germline lookup yields CDR1 DFQATT and CDR2 SNEGSKA (reference sequence). The CDR3 nucleotides read TGCAGTGCTAGAGCCGGACAGGGGTGGAACGAGCAGTACTTC. It translates to CSARAGQGWNEQYF.

The chain joins TRBV20-1 to TRBJ1-1; D not certain. V was clipped by 3 bases and J by 6 bases, with 5 bases between them. This CDR3 contains 10 residues. The germline V gene has CDR1 DFQATT and CDR2 SNEGSKA (reference sequence). CDR3 protein: CSASLAEAFF. The CDR3 nucleotides read TGCAGTGCTAGTCTTGCTGAAGCTTTCTTT.

This chain uses TRBV20-1 with TRBJ2-1, with 10 nucleotides matching TRBD2. CDR1 and CDR2 from the germline V gene are DFQATT and SNEGSKA (reference sequence). V lost 4 bases to trimming and J lost 4 bases; unmatched junction nucleotides: 4. CDR3 size: 14 residues. The CDR3 DNA reads as TGCAGTGCTAACTTAGCGGGGGGTTACAATGAGCAGTTCTTC. This encodes CSANLAGGYNEQFF.

The chain couples TRBV7-2 to TRBJ2-7, with D perhaps TRBD1 (5 bases). CDR3 length: 14 residues. The germline CDR1 and CDR2 sequences are SGHTA and FQGNSA. The ends were cut back, 1 base at V and 2 bases at J, with 9 bases in the middle. The CDR3 sequence: CASSLGGATYEQYF. DNA for the CDR3: TGTGCCAGCAGCTTAGGTGGGGCCACCTACGAGCAGTACTTC. Filled out from reference TRBV7-2 and TRBJ2-7, the complete variable domain reads GAGVSQSPSNKVTEKGKDVELRCDPISGHTALYWYRQSLGQGLEFLIYFQGNSAPDKSGLPSDRFSAERTGGSVSTLTIQRTQQEDSAVYLCASSLGGATYEQYFGPGTRLTVT.

V and J are TRBV2 and TRBJ2-7; D call uncertain. Germline CDR1 reads SNHLY; CDR2 reads FYNNEI. This CDR3 contains 14 residues. V lost 5 bases and J lost 2, with 13 bases in between. CDR3 in amino acids: CASSFMEGPYEQYF. The CDR3 coding sequence is TGTGCCAGCAGTTTCATGGAAGGGCCCTACGAGCAGTACTTC.

This clonotype occurred a few times. This rearrangement joins TRBV15 to TRBJ2-1, with 9 bases that match TRBD2. Germline V gene data show CDR1 as LNHNV and CDR2 as YYDKDF (reference sequence). The CDR3 is 15 residues long. V shed 0 bases, J shed 8 bases, and the junction held 5 bases outside the gene matches. CDR3 nucleotides: TGTGCCACCAGCAGAGAGCCTAGCGGGAACCATGAGCAGTTCTTC. Its translation is CATSREPSGNHEQFF.

This chain links TRBV5-1 with TRBJ1-1; TRBD1 matches 7 bases. CDR3 length: 14 amino acids. Trimming took 4 bases from V and 4 from J; bases not matched to a gene: 7. Germline V lookup: CDR1 SGHRS, CDR2 YFSETQ. CDR3 in DNA: TGCGCCAGCAGCGGCCAGGGGGAAGGCACTGAAGCTTTCTTT. Its protein product is CASSGQGEGTEAFF.

The V call is TRBV28, the J call TRBJ2-1; maybe TRBD2 (5 bases). V was clipped by 3 bases and J by 4 bases, with 10 bases between them. The length of the CDR3 is 14 residues. Germline V gene lookup returns CDR1 MDHEN and CDR2 SYDVKM. The CDR3 DNA is TGTGCCAGCAGTTTGCCCAGAGGGTACAATGAGCAGTTCTTC. Protein sequence: CASSLPRGYNEQFF.

This clonotype showed up just a few times. The J gene is TRBJ2-2, the V gene TRBV4-1; 9 bases agree with TRBD1. The ends lost 4 bases at V and 2 bases at J; junction bases unmatched: 5. Germline values: CDR1 MGHRA, CDR2 YSYEKL. The CDR3 extends over 16 amino acids. CDR3 residues: CASSLRTGANTGELFF. The CDR3 DNA is TGCGCCAGCAGCCTTCGGACAGGGGCCAACACCGGGGAGCTGTTTTTT.

A few counts support this clonotype. The rearrangement links TRBV5-4 to TRBJ2-7; D might be TRBD1 (5 bases). The germline V gene encodes CDR1 SGHNT and CDR2 YYREEE (reference sequence). The CDR3 runs to 14 residues. Deletions cut 0 bases from V and 3 bases from J, with 10 bases between. CDR3 amino acids: CASSLGGGDYEQYF. The CDR3 DNA sequence: TGTGCCAGCAGCTTGGGGGGCGGAGACTACGAGCAGTACTTC.

This clonotype was seen only a few times. V is TRBV15 and J is TRBJ2-7; tentatively, D is TRBD1 or TRBD2 (5 bases each). This CDR3 is built from 16 residues. V lost 0 bases, J lost 2 bases, and 14 bases lay in between. CDR1 and CDR2 from the germline V gene are LNHNV and YYDKDF (reference sequence). For the CDR3, the DNA is TGTGCCACCAGCAGAGATATATATAGGGGAGCCTACGAGCAGTACTTC. This sequence encodes CATSRDIYRGAYEQYF. The whole variable domain, filled in from reference TRBV15 and TRBJ2-7, reads DAMVIQNPRYQVTQFGKPVTLSCSQTLNHNVMYWYQQKSSQAPKLLFHYYDKDFNNEADTPDNFQSRRPNTSFCFLDIRSPGLGDTAMYLCATSRDIYRGAYEQYFGPGTRLTVT.

This clonotype was counted ten times or more. This rearrangement joins TRBV12-3 or TRBV12-4 to TRBJ1-1; tentatively, D is TRBD1 (5 bases). The CDR3 runs to 14 residues. The V and J ends lost 8 bases and 1 base respectively, with 14 bases between them. The CDR3 nucleotides read TGTGCCAGCTCTTTGGGGCATCAGAACACTGAAGCTTTCTTT. This translates into CASSLGHQNTEAFF.

The chain employs TRBV10-3 and TRBJ2-1; possibly TRBD2 for D (7 bases). The CDR3 has 18 residues. The V and J ends lost 1 base and 1 base respectively, with 17 bases between them. Germline assignment: CDR1 ENHRY and CDR2 SYGVKD. In DNA, the CDR3 is TGTGCCATCAGTGAGTTGAGCGGGACACAGCTATCCTACAATGAGCAGTTCTTC. It yields the protein CAISELSGTQLSYNEQFF.

V and J are TRBV15 and TRBJ2-7; D is possibly TRBD1 (5 bases). The CDR3 spans 15 residues. The germline V and J ends were trimmed by 5 bases and 1 base, with 15 bases remaining between them. Germline values: CDR1 LNHNV, CDR2 YYDKDF (reference sequence). CDR3 sequence: CATSYDRPMSYEQYF. The CDR3 DNA reads as TGTGCCACCAGCTATGACAGACCTATGTCCTACGAGCAGTACTTC.

V is TRBV6-1 and J is TRBJ2-7, with D unresolved. Germline V gene sequence: CDR1 MNHNS, CDR2 SASEGT. The V end was cut by 6 bases, the J end by 0 bases, with 15 bases between. The CDR3 runs to 15 residues. In DNA, the CDR3 is TGTGCCAGCAGCACCGTGGCCTTCAGCTCCTACGAGCAGTACTTC. It is translated as CASSTVAFSSYEQYF.

The table lists this clonotype with a few counts. This rearrangement joins TRBV5-5 to TRBJ2-7; D is undetermined. Trimming took 2 bases from V and 6 from J, leaving 15 bases between them. CDR1 is SGHKS, CDR2 YYEKEE, per germline (reference sequence). The CDR3 contains 14 residues. The CDR3 spells CASSLEGLWSEQYF. Here the CDR3 DNA reads TGTGCCAGCAGCTTAGAAGGTCTATGGAGCGAGCAGTACTTC.

This chain connects TRBV5-1 to TRBJ1-6; D is uncertain. Trimming left V 0 bases short and J 10 bases short, with 11 bases between. CDR3 length: 14 residues. CDR1 is SGHRS, CDR2 YFSETQ, per germline. Written as DNA, the CDR3 is TGCGCCAGCAGCTTGGAGGGTGATGGCTCACCCCTCCACTTT. Translated: CASSLEGDGSPLHF.

V gene TRBV12-3 or TRBV12-4 combines with J gene TRBJ1-1; D unclear. CDR3 length: 21 amino acids. V lost 2 bases, J lost 0 bases, and 28 bases lay in between. In DNA, the CDR3 is TGTGCCAGCAGTTTAAATTGGAGCAGCCTCGGCCTTCGAGCTCTGAACACTGAAGCTTTCTTT. Translating gives CASSLNWSSLGLRALNTEAFF.

This chain connects TRBV3-1 to TRBJ1-6, with TRBD1 as a possible D gene (5 bases). Trimming stripped 4 bases from V and 11 bases from J, with 21 bases between. This CDR3 is 16 amino acids long. Germline assignment: CDR1 LGHDT and CDR2 YNNKEL (reference sequence). In nucleotides, the CDR3 is TGTGCCAGCAGCCCCTCGGGACCCTTGGGGGGAGCACCCCTCCACTTT. Amino acid sequence: CASSPSGPLGGAPLHF.

The chain uses TRBV5-1 and TRBJ2-5; tentative D call: TRBD2 (6 bases). Germline CDR1 is SGHRS and CDR2 is YFSETQ. The CDR3 totals 13 residues. V lost 3 bases and J lost 3, with 9 bases in between. Written as DNA, the CDR3 is TGCGCCAGCAGCTGGGGGGTGGAAGAGACCCAGTACTTC. Translation gives CASSWGVEETQYF.

The chain recombines TRBV7-2 with TRBJ2-2; TRBD2 matches at 7 bases. This CDR3 has 14 amino acids. V shed 7 bases, J shed 3 bases, and the junction held 5 bases outside the gene matches. Looked up from germline, CDR1 is SGHTA and CDR2 is FQGNSA. CDR3 in amino acids: CASNGGSHTGELFF. CDR3 in DNA: TGTGCCAGCAATGGCGGGAGCCACACCGGGGAGCTGTTTTTT.

The chain uses TRBV2 and TRBJ2-1; TRBD2 matches at 7 bases. Unmatched junction bases numbered 10, after V lost 4 bases and J lost 7 bases. The length of the CDR3 is 15 residues. CDR1 and CDR2 (germline): SNHLY, FYNNEI. This CDR3 reads CASSASLRELNEQFF. The DNA of the CDR3 is TGTGCCAGCAGTGCCTCACTGCGGGAGCTGAATGAGCAGTTCTTC. The full variable domain, its missing parts supplied by reference TRBV2 and TRBJ2-1, is EPEVTQTPSHQVTQMGQEVILRCVPISNHLYFYWYRQILGQKVEFLVSFYNNEISEKSEIFDDQFSVERPDGSNFTLKIRSTKLEDSAMYFCASSASLRELNEQFFGPGTRLTVL.

This chain connects TRBV5-1 to TRBJ2-7; D uncertain. In germline, CDR1 is SGHRS, CDR2 YFSETQ. The CDR3 runs 14 residues. V lost 2 bases and J 1 base, leaving 10 bases between the germline ends. CDR3 DNA: TGCGCCAGCAGCTTCTCCGCTCCGTCCTACGAGCAGTACTTC. This sequence encodes CASSFSAPSYEQYF. The complete variable domain, with remaining parts taken from reference TRBV5-1 and TRBJ2-7, reads KAGVTQTPRYLIKTRGQQVTLSCSPISGHRSVSWYQQTPGQGLQFLFEYFSETQRNKGNFPGRFSGRQFSNSRSEMNVSTLELGDSALYLCASSFSAPSYEQYFGPGTRLTVT.

The V and J genes are TRBV19 and TRBJ1-6; TRBD1 matches at 7 bases. J was trimmed by 10 bases and V by 4 bases; bases with no gene match: 13. The CDR3 covers 16 residues. Germline CDR1 is LNHDA and CDR2 is SQIVND (reference sequence). This chain's CDR3 is CASSRSLQGVGSPLHF. As DNA, the CDR3 is TGTGCCAGTAGTAGGTCTCTTCAGGGGGTAGGGTCACCCCTCCACTTT.

J is TRBJ2-2 and V is TRBV6-2 or TRBV6-3, with D perhaps matching TRBD2 (6 bases). The CDR3 has 16 amino acids. Germline lookup yields CDR1 MNHEY and CDR2 SVGEGT. Trimming shortened V by 0 bases and J by 4 bases, and 12 bases separated the two germline ends. In DNA form, the CDR3 reads TGTGCCAGCAGTTACTCGACTCGGGGGAGCACCGGGGAGCTGTTTTTT. Its translation is CASSYSTRGSTGELFF.

This clonotype was picked up a small number of times. This chain connects TRBV27 to TRBJ2-3; tentative D call: TRBD2 (5 bases). CDR3 length equals 16 residues. Between the trimmed V and J ends, which lost 8 bases and 0 bases, there was a span of 18 bases. Germline lookup yields CDR1 MNHEY and CDR2 SMNVEV (reference sequence). CDR3 protein: CASSLKRSFSTDTQYF. The CDR3 coding sequence is TGTGCCAGCTCACTAAAGCGGTCGTTTAGCACAGATACGCAGTATTTT.

This clonotype has more than one count but fewer than ten. The J gene is TRBJ2-1, the V gene TRBV5-1; 9 positions agree with TRBD1. CDR1 and CDR2 (germline): SGHRS, YFSETQ. V shed 2 bases, J shed 8 bases, and the junction held 8 bases outside the gene matches. The CDR3 consists of 15 residues. The CDR3: CASSLGTGTGDEQFF. The CDR3 DNA is TGCGCCAGCAGCTTAGGGACAGGGACCGGCGATGAGCAGTTCTTC.